A single sample gave rise to the 19 T cell receptor beta chains below, sequenced in a study of OX40 agonist ivuxolimab in advanced cancers. Sequencing used immunoSEQ multiplex PCR; TCRdb keeps in-frame clones, though not all of them. Counted here are 17,000 or so clones, approximately 84% occurring once; the ten biggest clones make up about 25%. The source was CD4+ or CD8+ T cells sorted from blood, collected in a trial of the OX40 agonist ivuxolimab. Receptors were obtained from an adult with an advanced solid tumor such as melanoma, head and neck, liver or kidney cancer.

The chain combines TRBV7-3 with TRBJ2-1, with a possible D match to TRBD1 (6 bases). The germline CDR1 and CDR2 sequences are SGHTA and FQGTGA. The CDR3 has 15 residues. With 5 bases removed from V and 4 bases from J, the gap between germline ends came to 15 bases. The CDR3 DNA reads as TGTGCCAGCAGCGTCCGGGACACCGAATACAATGAGCAGTTCTTC. Its translation is CASSVRDTEYNEQFF.

This clone was detected only a few times. The chain joins TRBV7-3 to TRBJ2-1, with TRBD1 identical over 8 bases. Germline CDR1 and CDR2: SGHTA and FQGTGA. The CDR3 has 18 amino acids. With V trimmed by 2 bases and J by 8 bases, 17 bases remained unmatched. CDR3 coding DNA: TGTGCCAGCAGCTTACACGGGTCGAGGACAGGGTTACTAGATGAGCAGTTCTTC. It yields the protein CASSLHGSRTGLLDEQFF.

V usage is TRBV7-9 and J usage is TRBJ1-3; D is ambiguous. V lost 3 bases, J lost 2 bases, and 11 bases lay in between. The germline V gene has CDR1 SEHNR and CDR2 FQNEAQ (reference sequence). CDR3 size: 15 residues. The CDR3 loop is CASSLVGSAGNTIYF. CDR3 coding DNA: TGTGCCAGCAGCTTGGTAGGCTCAGCTGGAAACACCATATATTTT.

V is TRBV4-1 and J is TRBJ2-1; the D call may be TRBD1 or TRBD2 (5 bases each). Germline-derived CDR1 and CDR2 are MGHRA and YSYEKL. This CDR3 contains 16 residues. V lost 5 bases, J lost 4 bases, and 18 bases lay in between. The CDR3 loop is CASSSPHGGSYNEQFF. CDR3 bases: TGCGCCAGCAGCTCCCCTCATGGGGGTTCTTACAATGAGCAGTTCTTC.

The chain uses TRBV9 and TRBJ1-2; maybe TRBD1 (5 bases). This CDR3 has 13 residues. With 3 bases removed from V and 10 bases from J, the gap between germline ends came to 16 bases. Germline CDR1 is SGDLS and CDR2 is YYNGEE. The CDR3 region is CASSAPGGPYYTF. CDR3 bases: TGTGCCAGCAGCGCCCCGGGGGGACCCTACTACACCTTC.

The rearrangement joins TRBV7-2 to TRBJ1-3, with TRBD1 as a possible D gene (6 bases). The CDR3 runs to 15 residues. V shed 4 bases and J shed 0 bases, with 10 bases lying between them. Per the germline V gene, CDR1 is SGHTA and CDR2 is FQGNSA. The CDR3 DNA follows: TGTGCCAGCAGCTCGGACAGTTACTCTGGAAACACCATATATTTT. Translating gives CASSSDSYSGNTIYF.

The V gene is TRBV9, the J gene TRBJ2-7; possibly TRBD2 for D (6 bases). There are 15 residues in the CDR3. In germline, CDR1 is SGDLS, CDR2 YYNGEE. The germline V and J ends were trimmed by 0 bases and 1 base, with 11 bases remaining between them. CDR3 protein: CASSVGEGRSYEQYF. In DNA form, the CDR3 reads TGTGCCAGCAGCGTAGGTGAAGGGAGGTCCTACGAGCAGTACTTC.

The chain links TRBV29-1 to TRBJ2-7, with 7 bases lining up with TRBD1. Per the germline V gene, CDR1 is SQVTM and CDR2 is ANQGSEA. J lost 5 bases, V lost 4 bases, and 8 bases had no gene match. The CDR3 spans 13 residues. This CDR3 is CSVVFLGGDEQYF. CDR3 bases: TGCAGCGTTGTTTTTTTAGGGGGCGACGAGCAGTACTTC.

V gene TRBV27 combines with J gene TRBJ1-2, with TRBD1 matching over 7 bases. Germline lookup yields CDR1 MNHEY and CDR2 SMNVEV (reference sequence). Unmatched junction bases numbered 4, after V lost 0 bases and J lost 6 bases. The CDR3 is 14 residues long. The CDR3, as DNA: TGTGCCAGCAGTTTATCGCCGACAGGGAATGGCTACACCTTC. Translation gives CASSLSPTGNGYTF.

V gene TRBV7-8 combines with J gene TRBJ2-1, with 12 bases aligning to TRBD1. This CDR3 is built from 16 residues. The germline V gene has CDR1 SGHVS and CDR2 FQNEAQ. Germline trimming cut 6 bases from V and 8 bases from J; bases unmatched to any gene: 11. This chain's CDR3 is CASSYVGTGGSDEQFF. The CDR3 nucleotides read TGTGCCAGCAGTTATGTGGGGACAGGGGGCTCAGATGAGCAGTTCTTC.

This clone was counted once. The chain is built from TRBV15 and TRBJ1-2; D is possibly TRBD1 (6 bases). The germline CDR1 and CDR2 sequences are LNHNV and YYDKDF (reference sequence). The CDR3 runs 14 residues. The V end was cut by 5 bases, the J end by 7 bases, with 17 bases between. The CDR3 nucleotides read TGTGCCACCAGCTCAAGGGGGGGGGCTACTGGCTACACCTTC. As protein: CATSSRGGATGYTF.

V and J are TRBV11-2 and TRBJ1-1, with D unclear. This CDR3 contains 11 residues. V lost 2 bases and J 11 bases, leaving 9 bases between the germline ends. The V gene's germline CDR1 is SGHAT and CDR2 FQNNGV. CDR3 region: CASSLYDTAFF. DNA for the CDR3: TGTGCCAGCAGCTTATATGATACGGCTTTCTTT.

The rearrangement uses TRBV9 and TRBJ2-7; TRBD1 matches 8 bases. The CDR3 consists of 14 residues. CDR1 is SGDLS and CDR2 is YYNGEE in the germline V gene. The J segment lost 4 bases and the V segment lost 0 bases, leaving 3 bases of the junction unmatched. The CDR3 nucleotides are TGTGCCAGCAGCGTAGCTCAGGGGGCATACGAGCAGTACTTC. Translation: CASSVAQGAYEQYF.

The rearrangement links TRBV7-9 to TRBJ2-7, with 8 bases lining up with TRBD1. This CDR3 has 16 residues. Germline V CDR1 and CDR2: SEHNR, FQNEAQ (reference sequence). The V segment lost 5 bases and the J segment 2 bases; nucleotides outside the gene matches: 11. In nucleotides, the CDR3 is TGTGCCAGCAGCCAAACGACAGGGGTCTTAACCTACGAGCAGTACTTC. It codes for CASSQTTGVLTYEQYF.

The chain is built from TRBV19 and TRBJ1-1; tentatively, D is TRBD1 (6 bases). Trimming cost V 4 bases and J 0 bases, with 12 bases left between them. The CDR3 has 15 amino acids. CDR1 is LNHDA, CDR2 SQIVND, per germline (reference sequence). The CDR3 nucleotides read TGTGCCAGTAGTACAGGACAGAGCATGAACACTGAAGCTTTCTTT. Amino acids: CASSTGQSMNTEAFF.

The chain is built from TRBV6-5 and TRBJ1-1; D is undetermined. Looked up from germline, CDR1 is MNHEY and CDR2 is SVGAGI. Trimming shortened V by 0 bases and J by 0 bases, and 5 bases separated the two germline ends. CDR3 length: 14 amino acids. The CDR3 nucleotides are TGTGCCAGCAGTTACTCTACTATGAACACTGAAGCTTTCTTT. Translation: CASSYSTMNTEAFF.

The rearrangement links TRBV6-1 to TRBJ2-7; the match to TRBD1 covers 8 bases. The length of the CDR3 is 15 residues. Germline-derived CDR1 and CDR2 are MNHNS and SASEGT. The J segment lost 2 bases and the V segment lost 6 bases, leaving 9 bases of the junction unmatched. CDR3 amino acids: CASSPGQGPTYEQYF. The CDR3 region has the DNA TGTGCCAGCAGCCCAGGACAGGGTCCTACCTACGAGCAGTACTTC.

As regards this clone: Other nucleotide sequences in the sample specify the same CDR3. The rearrangement uses TRBV27 and TRBJ1-1; the D is unclear. Germline V lookup: CDR1 MNHEY, CDR2 SMNVEV (reference sequence). Trimming pared 5 bases from V and 6 bases from J, leaving 13 bases between. The CDR3 covers 13 residues. The CDR3 DNA reads TGTGCCAGCAGTCTGGCACCGGGCCCTGAAGCTTTCTTT. Its protein is CASSLAPGPEAFF.

This chain uses TRBV5-8 with TRBJ1-5; D is unclear. This CDR3 spans 14 amino acids. Trimming cost V 1 base and J 0 bases, with 5 bases left between them. The V gene's germline CDR1 is SGHTS and CDR2 YDEGEE. The CDR3 loop reads CASSLRHSNQPQHF. CDR3 DNA: TGTGCCAGCAGCTTGAGACATAGCAATCAGCCCCAGCATTTT.